This T cell receptor beta chain derives from a study of CD8 T cells in Susac syndrome. V was pared by 0 bases and J by 4 bases, with 13 bases between. From germline, CDR1 is SGHAT and CDR2 FQDESV (reference sequence). CDR3 length equals 16 residues. Random hexamers were used to reverse transcribe about 0.45 to 1 ug of RNA. Each CDR3 protein gets one entry after TCRdb re-called the immunoSEQ multiplex PCR reads with MiXCR. The table lists approximately 160,000 distinct CDR3 sequences, over 85% of them singletons. The sample comprised CD4+ T cells from PBMCs. The sequence derives from a human donor with multiple sclerosis. This chain uses TRBV11-1 with TRBJ2-1; D unresolved. CDR3 region: CASSLALADPYNEQFF. CDR3 sequence (DNA): TGTGCCAGCAGCTTAGCGTTGGCGGATCCTTACAATGAGCAGTTCTTC.